The 30 T cell receptor beta chains given below trace back to one sample, sequenced in a study of early T cells in non-severe SARS-CoV-2 infection. MiXCR, run by TCRdb on the 5' RACE reads, gives a single entry per CDR3 protein. The sample has about 40,000 distinct CDR3 sequences; 4.5% to 5% are singletons. The specimen was whole blood. Source of these receptors: an adult who was a healthcare worker with PCR-confirmed SARS-CoV-2 infection or an uninfected control (not recorded which).

This clonotype was found many times. The V and J genes are TRBV2 and TRBJ2-3; D is unclear. Trimming removed 6 bases from V and 0 bases from J, with 10 bases in between. This CDR3 has 14 residues. CDR1 SNHLY and CDR2 FYNNEI come from the germline V gene. The CDR3 loop reads CASRPTASTDTQYF. The CDR3 DNA is TGTGCCAGCAGGCCCACCGCCAGCACAGATACGCAGTATTTT.

This clonotype was seen many times. The chain carries TRBV11-2 and TRBJ2-1, with D possibly being TRBD2 (5 bases). The V end was cut by 0 bases, the J end by 6 bases, with 9 bases between. This CDR3 is built from 14 residues. Germline-derived CDR1 and CDR2 are SGHAT and FQNNGV. CDR3 protein: CASSLDHSANEQFF. CDR3 coding DNA: TGTGCCAGCAGCTTAGATCATAGCGCCAATGAGCAGTTCTTC.

This chain links TRBV7-9 with TRBJ2-1; 10 bases agree with TRBD2. CDR1 and CDR2 (germline): SEHNR, FQNEAQ (reference sequence). The CDR3 totals 16 residues. Germline trimming cut 4 bases from V and 4 bases from J; bases unmatched to any gene: 7. The CDR3 spells CASSSTAGGSYNEQFF. The CDR3 DNA sequence: TGTGCCAGCAGCTCAACAGCGGGAGGGAGTTACAATGAGCAGTTCTTC.

This clonotype was observed a few times. V usage is TRBV11-3 and J usage is TRBJ2-1; unclear D gene. This CDR3 region has 14 residues. V lost 5 bases to trimming and J lost 6 bases, with 14 bases between them. Germline CDR1 and CDR2: SGHNT and YENEEA. The CDR3 loop reads CASSGSPIANEQFF. The CDR3 nucleotides are TGTGCCAGCAGCGGTAGCCCAATCGCCAATGAGCAGTTCTTC.

The table lists this clonotype with many counts. This chain joins TRBV7-2 and TRBJ1-6; D is uncertain. Germline-derived CDR1 and CDR2 are SGHTA and FQGNSA. Trimming stripped 1 base from V and 6 bases from J, with 7 bases between. The CDR3 runs to 14 residues. CDR3 nucleotide sequence: TGTGCCAGCAGCTTAGGCCCCCCTAATTCACCCCTCCACTTT. Protein: CASSLGPPNSPLHF.

The sample holds many counts of this clonotype. The chain is built from TRBV6-6 and TRBJ1-1, with TRBD1 as a possible D gene (5 bases). The CDR3 sequence is 14 residues long. Trimming removed 7 bases from V and 4 bases from J, with 16 bases in between. CDR1 MNHNY and CDR2 SVGAGI come from the germline V gene (reference sequence). The CDR3 DNA sequence: TGTGCCAGCAACCACCAATCGGGGGGCACTGAAGCTTTCTTT. Residues: CASNHQSGGTEAFF.

This clonotype was recorded many times. The chain joins TRBV7-9 to TRBJ2-1, with TRBD2 identical over 9 bases. The V and J ends lost 0 bases and 12 bases, in that order; junction bases with no gene match: 12. Per the germline V gene, CDR1 is SEHNR and CDR2 is FQNEAQ (reference sequence). The CDR3 is 16 amino acids. The CDR3 is CASSLASGRSNNGQFF. CDR3 DNA sequence: TGTGCCAGCAGCTTAGCAAGCGGGAGGAGTAATAACGGGCAGTTCTTC.

Judged by abundance, this clonotype is medium-sized. The chain combines TRBV3-1 with TRBJ2-1; 14 positions agree with TRBD2. Unmatched junction bases numbered 5, after V lost 3 bases and J lost 7 bases. The CDR3 is 16 residues long. In germline, CDR1 is LGHDT, CDR2 YNNKEL (reference sequence). CDR3: CASSHPGLAGENEQFF. In DNA form, the CDR3 reads TGTGCCAGCAGCCATCCGGGACTAGCGGGAGAGAATGAGCAGTTCTTC.

This clonotype showed up many times. This chain links TRBV28 with TRBJ2-3, with 9 bases fitting TRBD2. The CDR3 totals 15 residues. From germline, CDR1 is MDHEN and CDR2 SYDVKM. V was clipped by 10 bases and J by 1 base; unmatched bases: 9. The CDR3 loop is CATKNSGRRTDTQYF. As DNA, the CDR3 is TGTGCCACCAAAAATAGCGGGAGACGCACAGATACGCAGTATTTT.

This clonotype turned up a few times. The CDR3 DNA follows: TGTGCCAGCAAGGGTACCCCCAGCCGGGACAGCCTCTACGAGCAGTACTTC. It yields the protein CASKGTPSRDSLYEQYF. J is TRBJ2-7 and V is TRBV6-2 or TRBV6-3, with 7 bases that match TRBD1. V was pared by 7 bases and J by 3 bases, with 18 bases of the junction left unmatched. Looked up from germline, CDR1 is MNHEY and CDR2 is SVGEGT. The CDR3 covers 17 residues.

The table lists this clonotype with many counts. The rearrangement links TRBV9 to TRBJ2-1; D may be TRBD1 (6 bases). Trimming removed 0 bases at V and 3 bases at J, with 13 bases between. The length of the CDR3 is 16 residues. CDR1 SGDLS and CDR2 YYNGEE come from the germline V gene. The CDR3 nucleotides are TGTGCCAGCAGCGTAGATCTCGGACAGAACTACAATGAGCAGTTCTTC. Amino acids: CASSVDLGQNYNEQFF.

This clonotype showed up many times. This rearrangement joins TRBV27 to TRBJ2-5; the match to TRBD1 covers 7 bases. V was pared by 4 bases and J by 1 base, with 6 bases of the junction left unmatched. CDR3 length equals 15 residues. CDR1 is MNHEY and CDR2 is SMNVEV in the germline V gene (reference sequence). CDR3 bases: TGTGCCAGCAGTTCTGGACAGGCTACCCAAGAGACCCAGTACTTC. It codes for CASSSGQATQETQYF.

This sequence joins TRBV3-1 and TRBJ2-5, with 8 bases aligning to TRBD2. V shed 3 bases and J 9 bases; nucleotides not matched to a gene: 3. CDR3 size: 12 residues. CDR1 LGHDT and CDR2 YNNKEL come from the germline V gene (reference sequence). Here the CDR3 reads CASSQGTSPQYF. The CDR3 DNA reads TGTGCCAGCAGCCAGGGGACTAGTCCCCAGTACTTC.

This clonotype has a count of ten or more. The V and J genes are TRBV10-2 and TRBJ1-2; D possibly corresponds to TRBD1 (5 bases). Germline V CDR1 and CDR2: WSHSY, SAAADI. The length of the CDR3 is 14 residues. Trimming shortened V by 8 bases and J by 7 bases, and 20 bases separated the two germline ends. As DNA, the CDR3 is TGCGCCAGCTATGACGCTTCAGGGTGGTCTGGCTACACCTTC. This codes for CASYDASGWSGYTF.

This clonotype showed up many times. CDR3 sequence: CASSSLYEQYF. The DNA of the CDR3 is TGTGCCAGCAGTTCCCTCTACGAGCAGTACTTC. The chain combines TRBV6-5 with TRBJ2-7; D is undetermined. Germline V gene data show CDR1 as MNHEY and CDR2 as SVGAGI. V gave up 4 bases and J gave up 3 bases, with 4 bases separating them. The length of the CDR3 is 11 residues.

The sample holds many counts of this clonotype. The chain is built from TRBV5-1 and TRBJ2-5; D might be TRBD2 (6 bases). CDR3 length equals 14 residues. CDR1 and CDR2 (germline): SGHRS, YFSETQ. V was clipped by 5 bases and J by 3 bases, with 14 bases between them. As DNA, the CDR3 is TGCGCCAGCAGGGCTACCGGGACTGAAGAGACCCAGTACTTC. Its protein is CASRATGTEETQYF. Based on the CDR3 plus reference TRBV5-1 and TRBJ2-5, the full variable domain is KAGVTQTPRYLIKTRGQQVTLSCSPISGHRSVSWYQQTPGQGLQFLFEYFSETQRNKGNFPGRFSGRQFSNSRSEMNVSTLELGDSALYLCASRATGTEETQYFGPGTRLLVL.

The sample holds many counts of this clonotype. V usage is TRBV12-5 and J usage is TRBJ2-5, with 8 bases aligning to TRBD1. The CDR3 has 13 residues. From germline, CDR1 is LGHNT and CDR2 FRNRAP. V lost 7 bases and J lost 4; bases outside the gene matches: 5. The CDR3 protein is CASAPGTGETQYF. The CDR3 DNA follows: TGTGCTAGTGCCCCCGGGACAGGAGAGACCCAGTACTTC.

This clonotype occurred many times. J is TRBJ1-1 and V is TRBV4-3, with a possible D match to TRBD1 (6 bases). Germline CDR1 reads LGHNA; CDR2 reads YSLEER. CDR3 size: 14 residues. V lost 1 base and J 5 bases, leaving 11 bases between the germline ends. The CDR3 sequence: CASSQVSGETEAFF. The CDR3 nucleotides are TGCGCCAGCAGCCAAGTCTCAGGGGAAACTGAAGCTTTCTTT.

This clonotype was seen many times. The V call is TRBV7-6, the J call TRBJ1-2, with 7 nucleotides matching TRBD1. The V gene end was trimmed by 1 base and the J gene end by 3 bases; junction bases not matched to a gene: 8. The CDR3 is 16 residues long. Germline V gene data show CDR1 as SGHVS and CDR2 as FNYEAQ. CDR3 residues: CASSLGAGTEDYGYTF. Written as DNA, the CDR3 is TGTGCCAGCAGCTTAGGGGCCGGGACAGAAGACTATGGCTACACCTTC.

This clonotype came up once. A junction boundary mismatches the germline segment, possibly from a read error. The J gene is TRBJ1-2, the V gene TRBV20-1; D ambiguous. Germline-derived CDR1 and CDR2 are DFQATT and SNEGSKA (reference sequence). CDR3 size: 12 residues. CDR3 nucleotide sequence: TGCAGTGCTAGAGATCAAGGGCCTGGCCACACCTTC. Residues: CSARDQGPGHTF.

This clonotype was seen a few times. The V gene is TRBV19, the J gene TRBJ2-1; D possibly corresponds to TRBD2 (6 bases). Germline CDR1 is LNHDA and CDR2 is SQIVND (reference sequence). This CDR3 has 15 amino acids. V gave up 5 bases and J gave up 1 base, with 12 bases separating them. In nucleotides, the CDR3 is TGTGCCAGTAGTCTACTAGCTGGGTCCTACAATGAGCAGTTCTTC. Its translation: CASSLLAGSYNEQFF.

There are many counts of this clonotype. The V call is TRBV20-1, the J call TRBJ2-1; D is ambiguous. The germline V gene encodes CDR1 DFQATT and CDR2 SNEGSKA (reference sequence). V lost 5 bases to trimming and J lost 0 bases, with 11 bases between them. This CDR3 region has 14 residues. CDR3 in amino acids: CSAPVYGSYNEQFF. The CDR3 region has the DNA TGCAGTGCTCCTGTATACGGCTCCTACAATGAGCAGTTCTTC.

By share of the sample, this clonotype is medium-sized. The chain joins TRBV20-1 to TRBJ2-1; weak D call: TRBD2 (6 bases). This CDR3 is built from 20 residues. The ends were cut back, 0 bases at V and 0 bases at J, with 24 bases in the middle. Germline-derived CDR1 and CDR2 are DFQATT and SNEGSKA (reference sequence). The CDR3 bases are TGCAGTGCTAGAGATGTCGTTCGAGAGCGGGCTGGGAGCTCCTACAATGAGCAGTTCTTC. As protein: CSARDVVRERAGSSYNEQFF.

V is TRBV5-1 and J is TRBJ2-2; TRBD2 might be the D (6 bases). CDR1 and CDR2 (germline): SGHRS, YFSETQ. Trimming removed 5 bases at V and 6 bases at J, with 14 bases between. The CDR3 is 14 amino acids. The CDR3 spells CASSERAGPGELFF. The CDR3 nucleotides read TGCGCCAGCAGTGAAAGGGCGGGGCCCGGGGAGCTGTTTTTT.

This clonotype was found a few times. The CDR3 bases are TGTGCCAGCAGTTTATCTTGGCCGGGCTACACCATATATTTT. Translation gives CASSLSWPGYTIYF. The chain links TRBV12-3 or TRBV12-4 to TRBJ1-3; no clear D. This CDR3 spans 14 amino acids. The germline V and J ends were trimmed by 2 bases and 8 bases, with 13 bases remaining between them.

This clonotype came up a few times. The V call is TRBV6-2 or TRBV6-3, the J call TRBJ2-7; D ambiguous. V shed 6 bases and J shed 6 bases, with 12 bases lying between them. The length of the CDR3 is 12 residues. Germline assignment: CDR1 MNHEY and CDR2 SVGEGT. The CDR3 DNA reads as TGTGCCAGCAGATACCCCGGATTCGAGCAGTACTTC. This sequence encodes CASRYPGFEQYF.

The rearrangement links TRBV20-1 to TRBJ1-1; D may be TRBD1 (5 bases). The CDR3 spans 13 residues. Trimming took off 3 bases at V and 5 bases at J, with 13 bases between the two ends. Germline V gene data show CDR1 as DFQATT and CDR2 as SNEGSKA (reference sequence). CDR3 coding DNA: TGCAGTGCTAGTAGGCAGGGAGGGACTGAAGCTTTCTTT. Its protein product is CSASRQGGTEAFF.

This clonotype has just a few counts. The chain combines TRBV7-9 with TRBJ1-1; D perhaps matches TRBD1 (6 bases). Trimming took off 4 bases at V and 2 bases at J, with 11 bases between the two ends. Germline CDR1 is SEHNR and CDR2 is FQNEAQ (reference sequence). The CDR3 is made up of 14 amino acids. CDR3 coding DNA: TGTGCCAGCAGCTCGGGGACATATAACACTGAAGCTTTCTTT. Its protein is CASSSGTYNTEAFF.

This clonotype was observed at least ten times. The chain carries TRBV10-1 and TRBJ2-2, with TRBD2 as a possible D gene (5 bases). CDR3 length: 15 amino acids. Looked up from germline, CDR1 is WNHNN and CDR2 is SYGVQD (reference sequence). Between the trimmed V and J ends, which lost 4 bases and 6 bases, there was a span of 15 bases. The CDR3 bases are TGCGCCAGCAGTGCGCTCACCGCGGGTGCCGGGGAGCTGTTTTTT. Protein product: CASSALTAGAGELFF.

The gene calls are TRBV6-6 and TRBJ1-6, with unresolved D. CDR3 length equals 14 residues. V was cut by 9 bases and J by 7 bases, with 16 bases left in between. The germline V gene encodes CDR1 MNHNY and CDR2 SVGAGI (reference sequence). The CDR3 nucleotides read TGTGCCAGTGCTAGTGAATCGGTAAATTCACCCCTCCACTTT. Encoded protein: CASASESVNSPLHF.